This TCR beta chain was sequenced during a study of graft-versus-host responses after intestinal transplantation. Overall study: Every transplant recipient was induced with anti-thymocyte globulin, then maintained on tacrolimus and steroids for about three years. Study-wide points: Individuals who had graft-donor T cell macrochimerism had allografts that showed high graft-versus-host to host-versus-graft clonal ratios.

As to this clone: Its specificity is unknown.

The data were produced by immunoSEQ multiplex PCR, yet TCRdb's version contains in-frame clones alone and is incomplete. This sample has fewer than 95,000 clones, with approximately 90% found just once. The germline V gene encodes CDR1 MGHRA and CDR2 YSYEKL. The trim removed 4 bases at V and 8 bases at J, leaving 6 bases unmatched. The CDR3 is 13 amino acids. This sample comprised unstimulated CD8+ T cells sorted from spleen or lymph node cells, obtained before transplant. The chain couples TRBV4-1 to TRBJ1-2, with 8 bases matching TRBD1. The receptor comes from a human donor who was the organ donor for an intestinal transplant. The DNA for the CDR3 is TGCGCCAGCAGCCCCGGGACAGGCAGCGGCTACACCTTC. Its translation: CASSPGTGSGYTF.